These 26 T cell receptor beta chains share one sample of origin, sequenced in a study of T cells in Graves' hyperthyroidism and ophthalmopathy. Amplified TCR beta CDR3 regions derived from RNA transcripts. The TCR CDR3 first-round RT-PCR relied on the HTBI primer set. MiXCR, run by TCRdb on the multiplex PCR reads, gives a single entry per CDR3 protein. This repertoire shows about 350,000 distinct CDR3 sequences, 14% found once; its top ten account for 20% to 25%. Sequencing used blood. These receptors all stem from a woman aged 25 to 39 with Graves' hyperthyroidism.

The table lists this clonotype with many counts. This sequence joins TRBV27 and TRBJ1-4, with D perhaps matching TRBD1 (6 bases). Per germline, CDR1 MNHEY and CDR2 SMNVEV (reference sequence). Trimming removed 6 bases from V and 6 bases from J, with 14 bases in between. This CDR3 is built from 14 residues. This chain's CDR3 is CASSTRGGDEKLFF. The CDR3 nucleotides are TGTGCCAGCAGCACAAGGGGGGGGGATGAAAAACTGTTTTTT.

This clonotype has at least ten counts. CDR3 region: CAWSPQWGEQYF. The DNA for the CDR3 is TGTGCCTGGAGTCCTCAGTGGGGCGAGCAGTACTTC. This chain links TRBV30 with TRBJ2-7; D ambiguous. CDR3 length: 12 residues. Germline values: CDR1 GTSNPN, CDR2 SVGIG (reference sequence). V was clipped by 2 bases and J by 6 bases, with 11 bases between them.

The rearrangement links TRBV4-3 to TRBJ2-1; maybe TRBD1 (5 bases). Trimming took 0 bases from V and 4 from J, leaving 7 bases between them. The germline V gene has CDR1 LGHNA and CDR2 YSLEER. The CDR3 spans 14 residues. CDR3 sequence reads: CASSQEGLYNEQFF. The CDR3 DNA is TGCGCCAGCAGCCAAGAGGGGCTGTACAATGAGCAGTTCTTC.

The chain carries TRBV28 and TRBJ2-7; 11 bases fit TRBD2. The ends lost 1 base at V and 0 bases at J; junction bases unmatched: 14. CDR3 length: 20 residues. Germline V gives CDR1 MDHEN, CDR2 SYDVKM. The CDR3 coding sequence is TGTGCCAGCAGTTTATACCCGGAGACTAGCGGGACCGGTAACTCCTACGAGCAGTACTTC. It specifies CASSLYPETSGTGNSYEQYF.

This clonotype has a handful of counts. This chain links TRBV20-1 with TRBJ2-7, with 7 bases matching TRBD2. V lost 0 bases and J lost 1; bases outside the gene matches: 12. In germline, CDR1 is DFQATT, CDR2 SNEGSKA (reference sequence). The CDR3 consists of 17 residues. This chain's CDR3 is CSAREYGGRSGSYEQYF. CDR3 nucleotide sequence: TGCAGTGCTAGAGAATACGGCGGGAGAAGTGGGTCCTACGAGCAGTACTTC.

The CDR3 nucleotides are TGCGCCAGCAGTGAGTCGGCGGCCGAGTGGGAGACCCAGTACTTC. The encoded protein is CASSESAAEWETQYF. The chain is built from TRBV10-1 and TRBJ2-5; no clear D gene. This CDR3 has 15 amino acids. Germline CDR1 is WNHNN and CDR2 is SYGVQD (reference sequence). Trimming left V 0 bases short and J 5 bases short, with 13 bases between.

V and J are TRBV20-1 and TRBJ2-5, with D tentatively TRBD2 (6 bases). The CDR3 extends over 13 amino acids. Per the germline V gene, CDR1 is DFQATT and CDR2 is SNEGSKA (reference sequence). Trimming removed 7 bases from V and 3 bases from J, with 15 bases in between. The CDR3 here is CSVVAVAEETQYF. In DNA form, the CDR3 reads TGCAGTGTGGTGGCGGTAGCGGAAGAGACCCAGTACTTC.

The chain is built from TRBV7-8 and TRBJ2-3, with D unclear. Trimming pared 6 bases from V and 2 bases from J, leaving 15 bases between. Germline V gene data show CDR1 as SGHVS and CDR2 as FQNEAQ. CDR3 length: 15 amino acids. CDR3 loop: CASRIFDKDTDTQYF. The CDR3 nucleotides are TGTGCCAGCAGAATTTTCGACAAGGACACAGATACGCAGTATTTT.

Worth noting for this clonotype: This may come from a read error, since a much larger clone is one base off. This rearrangement joins TRBV20-1 to TRBJ2-1; no firm D call. The CDR3 is made up of 13 amino acids. The V end was cut by 5 bases, the J end by 10 bases, with 18 bases between. CDR1 is DFQATT and CDR2 is SNEGSKA in the germline V gene (reference sequence). CDR3 residues: CSADLWQSYEQFF. Here the CDR3 DNA reads TGCAGTGCTGACCTCTGGCAGTCCTACGAGCAGTTCTTC.

This clonotype was counted a few times. The chain is built from TRBV20-1 and TRBJ1-4; 12 bases line up with TRBD1. The CDR3 sequence is 19 residues long. From germline, CDR1 is DFQATT and CDR2 SNEGSKA (reference sequence). V lost 0 bases to trimming and J lost 1 base; unmatched junction nucleotides: 9. Written as DNA, the CDR3 is TGCAGTGCTAGAGACGTCGGGACAGGGGGCAGTGAAACTAATGAAAAACTGTTTTTT. It codes for CSARDVGTGGSETNEKLFF.

The chain couples TRBV2 to TRBJ2-5; 10 bases are a match to TRBD1. The CDR3 consists of 16 residues. From germline, CDR1 is SNHLY and CDR2 FYNNEI. The J segment lost 5 bases and the V segment lost 8 bases, leaving 14 bases of the junction unmatched. The CDR3 spells CASSNRAGTGVETQYF. The CDR3 DNA follows: TGTGCCAGCTCCAATCGAGCCGGGACAGGGGTGGAGACCCAGTACTTC.

There are a few counts of this clonotype. V and J are TRBV6-2 or TRBV6-3 and TRBJ2-3; no clear D gene. Germline V gene sequence: CDR1 MNHEY, CDR2 SVGEGT. The CDR3 length is 14 residues. Trimming cost V 7 bases and J 4 bases, with 15 bases left between them. CDR3 amino acids: CASTSHLGADTQYF. The CDR3 nucleotides read TGTGCCAGCACCTCCCATTTGGGCGCAGATACGCAGTATTTT.

The J gene is TRBJ1-4, the V gene TRBV30; D is unclear. The V and J ends lost 2 bases and 6 bases respectively, with 10 bases between them. The CDR3 is 13 residues long. Germline-derived CDR1 and CDR2 are GTSNPN and SVGIG (reference sequence). The CDR3 nucleotides read TGTGCCTGGAGTAGAATGTGGGATGAAAAACTGTTTTTT. Encoded protein: CAWSRMWDEKLFF.

This clonotype was recorded at least ten times. The CDR3 is CASSLVASGNNEQFF. The CDR3, as DNA: TGTGCCAGCAGCTTAGTCGCTAGCGGCAACAATGAGCAGTTCTTC. V gene TRBV11-3 combines with J gene TRBJ2-1, with 7 positions matching TRBD2. The CDR3 runs 15 residues. Germline V lookup: CDR1 SGHNT, CDR2 YENEEA. Germline trimming cut 1 base from V and 5 bases from J; bases unmatched to any gene: 5.

The chain employs TRBV5-5 and TRBJ2-5; TRBD2 aligns across 8 bases. CDR3 length equals 14 residues. Unmatched junction bases numbered 5, after V lost 4 bases and J lost 3 bases. Germline CDR1 is SGHKS and CDR2 is YYEKEE (reference sequence). CDR3: CASSGGLVKETQYF. The CDR3 nucleotides are TGTGCCAGCAGCGGGGGACTAGTTAAAGAGACCCAGTACTTC.

Points on this clonotype: A much larger clone sits a single nucleotide away, making a read error possible. V gene TRBV28 combines with J gene TRBJ1-6; D remains ambiguous. In germline, CDR1 is MDHEN, CDR2 SYDVKM. CDR3 length: 13 amino acids. V was cut by 5 bases and J by 7 bases, with 9 bases left in between. CDR3 DNA: TGTGCCAGCAGTGCGGGGTTGAATTCACCCCTCCACTTT. Residues: CASSAGLNSPLHF.

This clonotype was detected ten times or more. The genes are TRBV28 and TRBJ2-1; D may be TRBD1 (6 bases). Trimming stripped 5 bases from V and 1 base from J, with 12 bases between. CDR3 length equals 15 residues. Germline lookup yields CDR1 MDHEN and CDR2 SYDVKM. The CDR3 DNA follows: TGTGCCAGCAGTCAACGACAGGTTTCCTACAATGAGCAGTTCTTC. Protein: CASSQRQVSYNEQFF.

The CDR3 nucleotides are TGTGCCAGCAGTCCCCTCTGGACAGGACCCACAGATACGCAGTATTTT. This codes for CASSPLWTGPTDTQYF. The J gene is TRBJ2-3, the V gene TRBV28; 7 bases agree with TRBD1. Trimming at V came to 5 bases and at J to 2 bases, leaving 10 bases not matched to a gene. The CDR3 covers 16 residues. Germline CDR1 is MDHEN and CDR2 is SYDVKM.

This clonotype has at least ten counts. The chain is built from TRBV12-3 or TRBV12-4 and TRBJ1-2; the D gene is possibly TRBD1 (5 bases). CDR3 length equals 12 residues. V was trimmed by 3 bases and J by 8 bases, leaving 10 bases between them. CDR3 amino acids: CASSLPGRGYTF. The CDR3 DNA reads as TGTGCCAGCAGTTTGCCAGGGCGAGGCTACACCTTC.

The rearrangement links TRBV12-3 or TRBV12-4 to TRBJ2-5; TRBD1 is a possible D gene (5 bases). The CDR3 covers 16 residues. Trimming removed 6 bases from V and 5 bases from J, with 22 bases in between. The CDR3 protein is CASSYPPPRVGETQYF. The CDR3 DNA is TGTGCCAGCAGCTACCCCCCCCCCAGGGTGGGTGAGACCCAGTACTTC.

For the CDR3, the DNA is TGTGCCACCGCTCTCGGGGCCAGCACGCAGTATTTT. It yields the protein CATALGASTQYF. This chain links TRBV24-1 with TRBJ2-3; D may correspond to TRBD1 or TRBD2 (5 bases each). The V end lost 9 bases, the J end lost 9 bases, and 15 bases lay between the germline ends. Germline V gene lookup returns CDR1 KGHDR and CDR2 SFDVKD. The CDR3 is 12 amino acids.

This clonotype was recorded many times. This chain joins TRBV7-2 and TRBJ2-3; either TRBD1 or TRBD2 may supply D (5 bases each). The CDR3 has 16 residues. V was cut by 3 bases and J by 6 bases, with 19 bases left in between. The germline V gene has CDR1 SGHTA and CDR2 FQGNSA. The CDR3 nucleotides read TGTGCCAGCAGCTTCCTCGACGGGACGCGAGGGGATACGCAGTATTTT. This sequence encodes CASSFLDGTRGDTQYF.

This clonotype has ten or more counts. The genes are TRBV2 and TRBJ1-5; no clear D gene. V was pared by 2 bases and J by 10 bases, with 15 bases between. Germline V gene sequence: CDR1 SNHLY, CDR2 FYNNEI. The CDR3 totals 14 residues. DNA for the CDR3: TGTGCCAGCAGTGAAAGTTTTATAGTAGAACCCCAGCATTTT. The encoded protein is CASSESFIVEPQHF.

This clonotype was found many times. The chain employs TRBV6-1 and TRBJ1-2; 7 bases map to TRBD1. Germline V lookup: CDR1 MNHNS, CDR2 SASEGT. The CDR3 contains 14 residues. Losses at the gene ends were 6 bases for V and 3 bases for J; bases not matched to a gene: 7. For the CDR3, the DNA is TGTGCCAGCAGCTCCGGGACAGCTGACTATGGCTACACCTTC. This encodes CASSSGTADYGYTF.

This clonotype appeared a few times. The chain employs TRBV15 and TRBJ2-3; D call uncertain. This CDR3 spans 16 amino acids. Germline CDR1 and CDR2: LNHNV and YYDKDF (reference sequence). With 5 bases removed from V and 2 bases from J, the gap between germline ends came to 17 bases. Here the CDR3 reads CATSSNRRTVTDTQYF. The CDR3 DNA sequence: TGTGCCACCAGCTCCAACCGAAGGACGGTCACAGATACGCAGTATTTT.

This clonotype has a handful of counts. This chain uses TRBV6-1 with TRBJ2-5; TRBD2 aligns across 10 bases. The germline V gene has CDR1 MNHNS and CDR2 SASEGT. Germline trimming cut 7 bases from V and 4 bases from J; bases unmatched to any gene: 15. The CDR3 loop spans 17 amino acids. The CDR3 is CASKERGSGRAVETQYF. For the CDR3, the DNA is TGTGCCAGCAAAGAAAGGGGGAGCGGGAGGGCCGTAGAGACCCAGTACTTC.